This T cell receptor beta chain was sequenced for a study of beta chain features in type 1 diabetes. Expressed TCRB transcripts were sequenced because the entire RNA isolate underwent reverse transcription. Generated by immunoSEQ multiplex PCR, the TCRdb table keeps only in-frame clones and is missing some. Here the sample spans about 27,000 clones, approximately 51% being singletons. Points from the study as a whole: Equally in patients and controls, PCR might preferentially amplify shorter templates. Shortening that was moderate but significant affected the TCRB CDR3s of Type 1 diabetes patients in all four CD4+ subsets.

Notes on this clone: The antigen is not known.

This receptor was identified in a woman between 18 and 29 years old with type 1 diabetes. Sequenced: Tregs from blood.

CDR3: CASSIAGVYNEQFF. CDR3 coding DNA: TGTGCCAGTAGTATAGCGGGAGTTTACAATGAGCAGTTCTTC. This sequence joins TRBV19 and TRBJ2-1; weak D call: TRBD2 (6 bases). The germline V and J ends were trimmed by 1 base and 4 bases, with 8 bases remaining between them. The CDR3 has 14 amino acids. Germline loops: CDR1 LNHDA, CDR2 SQIVND (reference sequence).